This is a list of T cell receptor beta chains from one sample in a study of pediatric ulcerative colitis. Data came from immunoSEQ multiplex PCR; TCRdb stores just in-frame clones and leaves some out. The data show 15,000 or so clones, 77% seen once. Specimen: gut tissue. Source of these receptors: a boy between 10 and 17 years old who was a control in a study of pediatric ulcerative colitis. CDR3s include the opening cysteine and the closing phenylalanine or tryptophan. Each record gives: V gene, clone size, J gene, D gene, CDR3 protein, CDR3 DNA. The D gene is left open where the match is weak. Clone size is given for some rows only: seen once, a few or many times, or a class if the clone is expanded.

v_gene: TRBV7-2; abundance: -; j_gene: TRBJ2-3; d_gene: -; CDR3aa: CASSLAPAVAGPDTQYF; CDR3nt: TGTGCCAGCAGCTTAGCGCCAGCTGTGGCGGGACCAGATACGCAGTATTTT
v_gene: TRBV6-1; abundance: -; j_gene: TRBJ2-2; d_gene: TRBD2; CDR3aa: CASIGLARPGELFF; CDR3nt: TGTGCCAGCATTGGACTAGCGAGGCCGGGGGAGCTGTTTTTT
v_gene: TRBV9; abundance: -; j_gene: TRBJ2-5; d_gene: -; CDR3aa: CASSALQGVQYF; CDR3nt: TGTGCCAGCAGCGCCTTACAGGGTGTCCAGTACTTC
v_gene: TRBV27; abundance: -; j_gene: TRBJ1-5; d_gene: -; CDR3aa: CASRGLAHQPQHF; CDR3nt: TGTGCCAGCAGGGGTCTTGCCCATCAGCCCCAGCATTTT
v_gene: TRBV5-4; abundance: -; j_gene: TRBJ2-1; d_gene: TRBD2; CDR3aa: CASSLGSSGRAPYNEQFF; CDR3nt: TGTGCCAGCAGCTTGGGGTCTAGCGGGAGGGCCCCCTACAATGAGCAGTTCTTC
v_gene: TRBV6-4; abundance: -; j_gene: TRBJ2-3; d_gene: -; CDR3aa: CASSDRAGTDTQYF; CDR3nt: TGTGCCAGCAGTGACCGGGCGGGCACAGATACGCAGTATTTT
v_gene: TRBV7-6; abundance: -; j_gene: TRBJ2-3; d_gene: TRBD2; CDR3aa: CASSLGLAGADTQYF; CDR3nt: TGTGCCAGCAGCTTAGGATTAGCGGGAGCAGATACGCAGTATTTT
v_gene: TRBV7-2; abundance: once; j_gene: TRBJ2-1; d_gene: -; CDR3aa: CASSLVRDKEQFF; CDR3nt: TGTGCCAGCAGCTTAGTACGGGACAAGGAGCAGTTCTTC
v_gene: TRBV11-2; abundance: few; j_gene: TRBJ1-1; d_gene: -; CDR3aa: CASSPGTTNTEAFF; CDR3nt: TGTGCCAGCAGCCCAGGGACAACGAACACTGAAGCTTTCTTT
v_gene: TRBV18; abundance: -; j_gene: TRBJ2-3; d_gene: TRBD2; CDR3aa: CASSLTSGSTQYF; CDR3nt: TGTGCCAGCTCCCTGACTAGCGGGAGTACGCAGTATTTT
v_gene: TRBV25-1; abundance: -; j_gene: TRBJ1-5; d_gene: -; CDR3aa: CASSGDTGPDQPQHF; CDR3nt: TGTGCCAGCAGTGGCGATACAGGACCTGATCAGCCCCAGCATTTT
v_gene: TRBV30; abundance: -; j_gene: TRBJ1-2; d_gene: TRBD1; CDR3aa: CAWSQGGQGQGYGYTF; CDR3nt: TGTGCCTGGAGCCAGGGGGGGCAGGGCCAAGGGTATGGCTACACCTTC
v_gene: TRBV11-2; abundance: -; j_gene: TRBJ1-2; d_gene: -; CDR3aa: CASSFTRGRYTF; CDR3nt: TGTGCCAGCAGTTTTACCAGGGGCCGCTACACCTTC
v_gene: TRBV6-8; abundance: medium-sized; j_gene: TRBJ2-3; d_gene: -; CDR3aa: CASSPRYF; CDR3nt: TGTGCCAGCAGCCCCCGGTATTTT
v_gene: TRBV11-1; abundance: -; j_gene: TRBJ1-5; d_gene: -; CDR3aa: CASSLGRGQPQHF; CDR3nt: TGTGCCAGCAGCCTGGGTAGGGGACAGCCCCAGCATTTT
v_gene: TRBV6-1; abundance: -; j_gene: TRBJ2-5; d_gene: -; CDR3aa: CASRQVTQETQYF; CDR3nt: TGTGCCAGCAGACAGGTAACGCAAGAGACCCAGTACTTC
v_gene: TRBV5-4; abundance: few; j_gene: TRBJ2-3; d_gene: -; CDR3aa: CASSFLYTDTQYF; CDR3nt: TGTGCCAGCAGCTTCCTCTACACAGATACGCAGTATTTT
v_gene: TRBV7-6; abundance: -; j_gene: TRBJ2-1; d_gene: -; CDR3aa: CASSLGSTEQFF; CDR3nt: TGTGCCAGCAGCTTAGGGTCCACTGAGCAGTTCTTC
v_gene: TRBV4-3; abundance: -; j_gene: TRBJ2-1; d_gene: TRBD1; CDR3aa: CASSQTGSGANEQFF; CDR3nt: TGCGCCAGCAGCCAGACAGGGTCAGGTGCCAATGAGCAGTTCTTC
v_gene: TRBV7-8; abundance: -; j_gene: TRBJ1-1; d_gene: -; CDR3aa: CASSLNWGDTDTEAFF; CDR3nt: TGTGCCAGCAGCTTAAATTGGGGCGATACGGACACTGAAGCTTTCTTT
v_gene: TRBV6-5; abundance: -; j_gene: TRBJ1-3; d_gene: -; CDR3aa: CASTALRSGNTIYF; CDR3nt: TGTGCCAGCACCGCACTCCGCTCTGGAAACACCATATATTTT
v_gene: TRBV6-5; abundance: once; j_gene: TRBJ1-1; d_gene: -; CDR3aa: CASTKGGPGNTEAFF; CDR3nt: TGTGCCAGCACCAAGGGGGGGCCGGGGAACACTGAAGCTTTCTTT
v_gene: TRBV6-1; abundance: -; j_gene: TRBJ2-2; d_gene: TRBD2; CDR3aa: CASSLLAGESGELFF; CDR3nt: TGTGCCAGCAGTCTCCTAGCGGGAGAATCCGGGGAGCTGTTTTTT
v_gene: TRBV5-1; abundance: -; j_gene: TRBJ1-3; d_gene: TRBD1; CDR3aa: CASSPGQGGNTIYF; CDR3nt: TGCGCCAGCAGCCCGGGACAGGGAGGAAACACCATATATTTT
v_gene: TRBV7-3; abundance: -; j_gene: TRBJ2-1; d_gene: TRBD2; CDR3aa: CASSRTSGSHEQFF; CDR3nt: TGTGCCAGCAGCCGGACTAGCGGGAGTCATGAGCAGTTCTTC
v_gene: TRBV5-4; abundance: -; j_gene: TRBJ1-2; d_gene: TRBD1; CDR3aa: CASNLDRGYGYTF; CDR3nt: TGTGCCAGCAACCTAGACAGGGGCTATGGCTACACCTTC
v_gene: TRBV7-9; abundance: -; j_gene: TRBJ1-1; d_gene: -; CDR3aa: CASSAYRERNTEAFF; CDR3nt: TGTGCCAGCAGCGCGTACAGGGAGAGGAACACTGAAGCTTTCTTT
v_gene: TRBV7-2; abundance: -; j_gene: TRBJ2-4; d_gene: TRBD2; CDR3aa: CASSPRRAGEGAKNIQYF; CDR3nt: TGTGCCAGCAGCCCCCGCCGCGCGGGGGAAGGGGCCAAAAACATTCAGTACTTC
v_gene: TRBV27; abundance: -; j_gene: TRBJ2-1; d_gene: TRBD2; CDR3aa: CASSLSSGIFEQFF; CDR3nt: TGTGCCAGCAGTTTATCTAGCGGGATTTTTGAGCAGTTCTTC
v_gene: TRBV5-1; abundance: -; j_gene: TRBJ2-1; d_gene: -; CDR3aa: CASSLEVSGREQFF; CDR3nt: TGCGCCAGCAGCTTGGAAGTAAGCGGTCGTGAGCAGTTCTTC
v_gene: TRBV2; abundance: -; j_gene: TRBJ2-2; d_gene: -; CDR3aa: CASSEGWTATGELFF; CDR3nt: TGTGCCAGCAGTGAAGGTTGGACAGCCACCGGGGAGCTGTTTTTT
v_gene: TRBV5-1; abundance: -; j_gene: TRBJ2-3; d_gene: -; CDR3aa: CASSPGTFPLSTDTQYF; CDR3nt: TGCGCCAGCAGCCCGGGGACTTTCCCCTTAAGCACAGATACGCAGTATTTT
v_gene: TRBV7-9; abundance: -; j_gene: TRBJ2-1; d_gene: -; CDR3aa: CASSRVRHYYNEQFF; CDR3nt: TGTGCCAGCAGCAGAGTACGGCACTACTACAATGAGCAGTTCTTC
v_gene: TRBV7-9; abundance: -; j_gene: TRBJ2-7; d_gene: TRBD1; CDR3aa: CASSLAGQGDLYEQYF; CDR3nt: TGTGCCAGCAGCTTAGCCGGACAGGGGGACCTCTACGAGCAGTACTTC
v_gene: TRBV11-3; abundance: -; j_gene: TRBJ2-2; d_gene: TRBD1; CDR3aa: CASSSPGTGIDTGELFF; CDR3nt: TGTGCCAGCAGCTCCCCCGGGACAGGGATTGACACCGGGGAGCTGTTTTTT
v_gene: TRBV4-3; abundance: -; j_gene: TRBJ2-1; d_gene: TRBD2; CDR3aa: CASSQPTSGRAGNEQFF; CDR3nt: TGCGCCAGCAGCCAACCAACTAGCGGGAGGGCGGGCAATGAGCAGTTCTTC
v_gene: TRBV6-1; abundance: -; j_gene: TRBJ2-3; d_gene: TRBD1; CDR3aa: CASSLDREDTQYF; CDR3nt: TGTGCCAGCAGTCTGGACAGGGAGGATACGCAGTATTTT
v_gene: TRBV4-1; abundance: -; j_gene: TRBJ1-3; d_gene: -; CDR3aa: CASSQVGGRALGGNTIYF; CDR3nt: TGCGCCAGCAGCCAAGTCGGGGGCAGGGCGTTAGGTGGAAACACCATATATTTT
v_gene: TRBV10-2; abundance: once; j_gene: TRBJ1-5; d_gene: -; CDR3aa: CASSEDRRYQPQHF; CDR3nt: TGCGCCAGCAGCGAAGACAGGCGCTATCAGCCCCAGCATTTT
v_gene: TRBV11-3; abundance: -; j_gene: TRBJ2-2; d_gene: TRBD1; CDR3aa: CASSFRQGSGELFF; CDR3nt: TGTGCCAGCAGCTTCAGACAGGGGTCCGGGGAGCTGTTTTTT
v_gene: TRBV5-1; abundance: once; j_gene: TRBJ2-1; d_gene: -; CDR3aa: CASRRYDSQNEQFF; CDR3nt: TGCGCCAGCAGACGATATGACAGTCAGAATGAGCAGTTCTTC
v_gene: TRBV7-7; abundance: -; j_gene: TRBJ2-1; d_gene: TRBD2; CDR3aa: CASSRLAANEQFF; CDR3nt: TGTGCTAGCAGCAGACTAGCGGCCAATGAGCAGTTCTTC
v_gene: TRBV19; abundance: -; j_gene: TRBJ1-5; d_gene: -; CDR3aa: CASKIPGVTNQPQHF; CDR3nt: TGTGCCAGTAAAATCCCAGGGGTGACAAATCAGCCCCAGCATTTT
v_gene: TRBV9; abundance: -; j_gene: TRBJ1-4; d_gene: -; CDR3aa: CASSVAAGFNEKLFF; CDR3nt: TGTGCCAGCAGCGTAGCGGCAGGGTTTAATGAAAAACTGTTTTTT
v_gene: TRBV18; abundance: -; j_gene: TRBJ1-3; d_gene: -; CDR3aa: CASSRQQATAGNTIYF; CDR3nt: TGTGCCAGCTCACGCCAACAGGCCACGGCTGGAAACACCATATATTTT
v_gene: TRBV12-5; abundance: -; j_gene: TRBJ2-7; d_gene: TRBD2; CDR3aa: CASGLRGGDYEQYF; CDR3nt: TGTGCTAGTGGTCTTCGGGGGGGAGACTACGAGCAGTACTTC
v_gene: TRBV2; abundance: -; j_gene: TRBJ2-1; d_gene: -; CDR3aa: CASSGPYNEQFF; CDR3nt: TGTGCCTCCTCGGGGCCCTACAATGAGCAGTTCTTC
v_gene: TRBV18; abundance: few; j_gene: TRBJ2-5; d_gene: -; CDR3aa: CASSTQETQYF; CDR3nt: TGTGCCAGCTCGACCCAAGAGACCCAGTACTTC